This T cell receptor (beta chain) was identified during a study of CD8 T cells in Susac syndrome. Study results and limitations: A relatively small number of individuals underwent TCR sequencing and HLA analysis.

RNA in amounts of roughly 0.5 to 1 ug was reverse transcribed with random hexamers. The authors amplified TCR beta CDR3 across 54 Vbeta and 13 Jbeta using immunoSEQ multiplex PCR. TCRdb fed the immunoSEQ multiplex PCR reads into MiXCR, producing one record per CDR3 protein. The table has over 300,000 distinct CDR3 sequences, just over 90% seen once. This CDR3 is 11 amino acids long. Germline-derived CDR1 and CDR2 are SEHNR and FQNEAQ (reference sequence). Trimming shortened V by 4 bases and J by 2 bases, and 3 bases separated the two germline ends. About this clonotype itself: The target antigen is unknown.

Blood CD8+ and CD4+ T cells underwent high-throughput TCR beta sequencing. TEMRA cells were FACS-enriched, and CD8+ and CD4+ T cells were isolated negatively. The sequence came from a human donor with multiple sclerosis. V and J are TRBV7-9 and TRBJ2-7; D not resolved. The sample taken for sequencing was CD4+ T cells from PBMCs. The CDR3 sequence: CASSSAYEQYF. DNA of the CDR3: TGTGCCAGCAGCTCTGCCTACGAGCAGTACTTC.